The 10 T cell receptor beta chains below were found in one sample sequenced in a study of blood T cell repertoires in COVID-19. Profiled with immunoSEQ multiplex PCR; TCRdb holds only in-frame clones, not every one. This sample yields 250,000 to 300,000 clones, of which more than 80% are seen a single time; 1% to 1.3% belongs to the top ten. The sequencing sample was made of PBMCs or T cells enriched from blood (not recorded which). The receptors originated from a woman in her twenties or thirties who had recovered from COVID-19.

CDR3 loop: CASKDRGRGQPQHF. The CDR3 nucleotides read TGTGCCAGTAAGGACAGGGGGCGCGGGCAGCCCCAGCATTTT. The J gene is TRBJ1-5, the V gene TRBV19; 11 nucleotides match TRBD1. The V gene end was trimmed by 7 bases and the J gene end by 7 bases; junction bases not matched to a gene: 6. Germline-derived CDR1 and CDR2 are LNHDA and SQIVND (reference sequence). The CDR3 contains 14 residues.

The CDR3 DNA reads as TGCAGCGTCTACAGGGGGCGCGATGGCTACACCTTC. This encodes CSVYRGRDGYTF. The gene calls are TRBV29-1 and TRBJ1-2; 9 bases fit TRBD1. This CDR3 spans 12 amino acids. J lost 6 bases, V lost 6 bases, and 5 bases had no gene match. CDR1 and CDR2 (germline): SQVTM, ANQGSEA.

This sequence joins TRBV9 and TRBJ1-4; 7 nucleotides match TRBD1. The CDR3 loop spans 14 amino acids. CDR1 and CDR2 from the germline V gene are SGDLS and YYNGEE. Trimming removed 3 bases from V and 7 bases from J; junction bases left unmatched: 6. In DNA, the CDR3 is TGTGCCAGCAGCGAGACAGGGTGGAGTGAAAAACTGTTTTTT. Its translation: CASSETGWSEKLFF.

V is TRBV19 and J is TRBJ1-2; 10 nucleotides match TRBD1. The CDR3 consists of 13 residues. The V gene end was trimmed by 4 bases and the J gene end by 7 bases; junction bases not matched to a gene: 3. Germline V gives CDR1 LNHDA, CDR2 SQIVND (reference sequence). The CDR3 spells CASSTRDRGGYTF. CDR3 sequence (DNA): TGTGCCAGTAGTACCCGGGACAGGGGTGGCTACACCTTC.

The CDR3 sequence: CASSLGASYGYTF. The CDR3 bases are TGTGCCAGCAGCTTGGGGGCGTCCTATGGCTACACCTTC. J is TRBJ1-2 and V is TRBV5-6; the D is unclear. The CDR3 contains 13 residues. Deletions cut 0 bases from V and 4 bases from J, with 7 bases between. Germline values: CDR1 SGHDT, CDR2 YYEEEE.

The chain links TRBV19 to TRBJ1-5; unclear D gene. The CDR3 sequence is 12 residues long. The germline CDR1 and CDR2 sequences are LNHDA and SQIVND (reference sequence). The germline V and J ends were trimmed by 9 bases and 0 bases, with 6 bases remaining between them. The CDR3 DNA follows: TGTGCCAGCGCGTATAGCAATCAGCCCCAGCATTTT. It is translated as CASAYSNQPQHF.

This clone turned up a few times. The chain combines TRBV19 with TRBJ2-7, with 7 positions matching TRBD1. This CDR3 spans 19 amino acids. V dropped 3 bases and J dropped 0; count of bases not matched to a gene: 17. Looked up from germline, CDR1 is LNHDA and CDR2 is SQIVND (reference sequence). The CDR3 sequence is CASSISSDTPGGASYEQYF. The CDR3 nucleotides are TGTGCCAGTAGTATCTCTTCGGATACGCCAGGGGGAGCCTCCTACGAGCAGTACTTC.

The chain couples TRBV7-9 to TRBJ2-2; 7 bases fit TRBD1. Trimming took 3 bases from V and 4 from J; bases not matched to a gene: 5. Per germline, CDR1 SEHNR and CDR2 FQNEAQ (reference sequence). This CDR3 has 15 amino acids. CDR3 amino acids: CASSFMTGSTGELFF. In nucleotides, the CDR3 is TGTGCCAGCAGCTTCATGACAGGGTCCACCGGGGAGCTGTTTTTT.

The chain combines TRBV1 with TRBJ2-1; TRBD2 is the table's D call and was not checked against the DNA. TRBV1 is classified as a pseudogene. The CDR3 is made up of 15 amino acids. The CDR3 region has the DNA TGCACCAGCAGCCAAGATCTAGCGGTGACTCATGAGCAGTTCTTC. The encoded protein is CTSSQDLAVTHEQFF.

This sequence joins TRBV5-8 and TRBJ1-6; TRBD1 might be the D (5 bases). The CDR3 length is 18 residues. Deletions cut 4 bases from V and 0 bases from J, with 17 bases between. Germline V gene lookup returns CDR1 SGHTS and CDR2 YDEGEE. The CDR3 sequence is CASSPGRRRGSYNSPLHF. The CDR3 coding sequence is TGTGCCAGCAGCCCCGGTCGACGGAGGGGCTCCTATAATTCACCCCTCCACTTT.